These 6 T cell receptor beta chains were sequenced from one sample in a study of blood T cells in healthy people across ages. Using a J-beta primer mix together with a sample-barcoded 5' primer, a second PCR was run for 7 to 11 cycles. Using its own MiXCR run on the 5' RACE reads, TCRdb lists one record per CDR3 protein. This table holds 800,000 to 1,300,000 distinct CDR3 sequences, approximately 25% found once. These data were also reused for a study on T cells of mothers and their children.

The sample taken for sequencing was blood. The receptors here all came from a girl aged 2-10 years in good health.

The chain has TRBV4-2 and TRBJ1-2; 9 nucleotides align to TRBD1. The junction had 9 bases not matched to a gene; V was cut back by 4 bases and J by 6 bases. The V gene's germline CDR1 is LGHNA and CDR2 YNFKEQ. The CDR3 sequence is 15 residues long. CDR3 in amino acids: CASSLNPGQGHGYTF. The CDR3 nucleotides read TGTGCCAGCAGCCTAAACCCGGGACAGGGACATGGCTACACCTTC.

V is TRBV12-5 and J is TRBJ2-5, with unresolved D. Germline V gene lookup returns CDR1 LGHNT and CDR2 FRNRAP. The CDR3 has 12 amino acids. The germline V and J ends were trimmed by 0 bases and 4 bases, with 3 bases remaining between them. CDR3 amino acids: CASGLVRETQYF. The CDR3 DNA reads as TGTGCTAGTGGTTTGGTTCGAGAGACCCAGTACTTC.

The sample holds a few counts of this clonotype. The chain uses TRBV6-1 and TRBJ2-3; D not resolved. V lost 7 bases and J 1 base, leaving 9 bases between the germline ends. CDR1 is MNHNS, CDR2 SASEGT, per germline. The CDR3 has 13 amino acids. The CDR3 bases are TGTGCCAGCAATGATCGTGGCACAGATACGCAGTATTTT. Translated: CASNDRGTDTQYF.

The chain uses TRBV12-3 or TRBV12-4 and TRBJ2-1; D is perhaps TRBD2 (6 bases). Trimming took 7 bases from V and 0 from J, leaving 13 bases between them. The CDR3 is 15 amino acids. CDR3 nucleotide sequence: TGTGCCAGCACCCCGTTCGGGAGCTCCTACAATGAGCAGTTCTTC. It yields the protein CASTPFGSSYNEQFF.

The rearrangement uses TRBV7-2 and TRBJ2-6, with D perhaps matching TRBD2 (6 bases). The CDR3 length is 17 residues. V was trimmed by 1 base and J by 1 base, leaving 11 bases between them. Germline CDR1 and CDR2: SGHTA and FQGNSA. CDR3 region: CASSLGGGDSGANVLTF. The CDR3 DNA sequence: TGTGCCAGCAGCTTAGGGGGCGGGGATTCTGGGGCCAACGTCCTGACTTTC. The variable domain in full, completed from reference TRBV7-2 and TRBJ2-6, reads GAGVSQSPSNKVTEKGKDVELRCDPISGHTALYWYRQSLGQGLEFLIYFQGNSAPDKSGLPSDRFSAERTGGSVSTLTIQRTQQEDSAVYLCASSLGGGDSGANVLTFGAGSRLTVL.

The chain joins TRBV5-5 to TRBJ2-3; unclear D gene. Between the trimmed V and J ends, which lost 0 bases and 2 bases, there was a span of 7 bases. Germline CDR1 is SGHKS and CDR2 is YYEKEE (reference sequence). The CDR3 covers 14 residues. The CDR3 reads CASSLEPFTDTQYF. The DNA of the CDR3 is TGTGCCAGCAGCTTGGAGCCCTTCACAGATACGCAGTATTTT.